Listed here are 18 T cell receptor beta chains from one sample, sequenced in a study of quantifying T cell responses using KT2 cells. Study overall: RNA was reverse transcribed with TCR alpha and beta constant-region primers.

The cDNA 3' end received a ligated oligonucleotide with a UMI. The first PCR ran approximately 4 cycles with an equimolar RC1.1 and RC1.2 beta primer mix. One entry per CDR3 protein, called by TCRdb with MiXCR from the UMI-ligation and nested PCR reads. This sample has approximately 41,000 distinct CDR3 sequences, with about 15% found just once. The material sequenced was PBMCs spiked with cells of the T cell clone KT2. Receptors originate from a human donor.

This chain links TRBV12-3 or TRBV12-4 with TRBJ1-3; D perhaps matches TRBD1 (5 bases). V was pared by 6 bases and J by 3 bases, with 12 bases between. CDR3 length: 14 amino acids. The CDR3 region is CASSPYGGGNTIYF. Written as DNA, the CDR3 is TGTGCCAGCAGCCCCTATGGGGGTGGAAACACCATATATTTT.

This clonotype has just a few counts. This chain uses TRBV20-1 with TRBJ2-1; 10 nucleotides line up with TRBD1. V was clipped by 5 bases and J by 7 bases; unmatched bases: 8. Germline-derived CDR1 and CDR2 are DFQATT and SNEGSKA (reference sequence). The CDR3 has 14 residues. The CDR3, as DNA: TGCAGTGCTGCCCGAGGGACAGGGGTAAATGAGCAGTTCTTC. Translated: CSAARGTGVNEQFF.

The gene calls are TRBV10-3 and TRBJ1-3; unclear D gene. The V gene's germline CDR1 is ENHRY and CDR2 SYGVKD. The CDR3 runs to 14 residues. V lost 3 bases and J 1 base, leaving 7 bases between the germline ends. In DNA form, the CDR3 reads TGTGCCATCAGTGAATGGGTTTCTGGAAACACCATATATTTT. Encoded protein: CAISEWVSGNTIYF.

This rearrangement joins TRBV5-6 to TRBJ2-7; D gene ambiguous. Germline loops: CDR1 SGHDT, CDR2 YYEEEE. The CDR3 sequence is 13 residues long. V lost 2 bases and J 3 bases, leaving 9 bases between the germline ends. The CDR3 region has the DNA TGTGCCAGCAGCTTTGGCGTAAACTACGAGCAGTACTTC. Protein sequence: CASSFGVNYEQYF.

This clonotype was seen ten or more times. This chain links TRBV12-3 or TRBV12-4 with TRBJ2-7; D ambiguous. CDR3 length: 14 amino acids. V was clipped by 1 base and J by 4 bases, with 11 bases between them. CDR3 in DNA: TGTGCCAGCAGTTTAGGACCGCGTTCGTACGAGCAGTACTTC. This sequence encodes CASSLGPRSYEQYF.

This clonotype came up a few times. DNA for the CDR3: TGCAGTGCTAACTCCCGACGGACTAGCGGGGGTAACGAGCAGTACTTC. This encodes CSANSRRTSGGNEQYF. The rearrangement links TRBV20-1 to TRBJ2-7; 13 bases map to TRBD2. The CDR3 runs to 16 residues. Germline loops: CDR1 DFQATT, CDR2 SNEGSKA (reference sequence). V trimming: 4 bases; J trimming: 5 bases; junction bases outside the gene matches: 11.

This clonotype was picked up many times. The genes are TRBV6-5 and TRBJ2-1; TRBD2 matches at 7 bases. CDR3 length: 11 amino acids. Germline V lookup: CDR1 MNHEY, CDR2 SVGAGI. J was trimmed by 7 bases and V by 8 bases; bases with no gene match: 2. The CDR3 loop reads CASREANEQFF. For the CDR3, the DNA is TGTGCCAGCCGGGAGGCAAATGAGCAGTTCTTC.

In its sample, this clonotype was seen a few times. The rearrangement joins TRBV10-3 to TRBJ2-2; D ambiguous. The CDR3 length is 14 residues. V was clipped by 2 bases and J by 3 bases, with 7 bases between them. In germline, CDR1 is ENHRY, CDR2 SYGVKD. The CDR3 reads CAISEVWDTGELFF. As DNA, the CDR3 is TGTGCCATCAGTGAGGTCTGGGACACCGGGGAGCTGTTTTTT.

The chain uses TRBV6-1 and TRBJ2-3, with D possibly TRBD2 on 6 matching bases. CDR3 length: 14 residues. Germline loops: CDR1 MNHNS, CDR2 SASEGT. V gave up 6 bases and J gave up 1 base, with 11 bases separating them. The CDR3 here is CASRGRPGTDTQYF. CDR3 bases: TGTGCCAGCAGGGGGAGGCCTGGCACAGATACGCAGTATTTT.

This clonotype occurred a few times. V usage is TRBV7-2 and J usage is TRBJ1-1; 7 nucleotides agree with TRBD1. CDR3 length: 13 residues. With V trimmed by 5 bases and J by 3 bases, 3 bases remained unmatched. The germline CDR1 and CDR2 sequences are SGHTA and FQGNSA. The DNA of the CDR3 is TGTGCCAGCAGCACCGACAGGGACACTGAAGCTTTCTTT. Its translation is CASSTDRDTEAFF.

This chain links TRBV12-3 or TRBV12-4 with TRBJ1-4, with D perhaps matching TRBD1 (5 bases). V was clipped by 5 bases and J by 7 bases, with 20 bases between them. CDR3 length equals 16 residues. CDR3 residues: CASSLVGDPRVEKLFF. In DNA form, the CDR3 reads TGTGCCAGCAGTCTCGTGGGGGACCCACGGGTTGAAAAACTGTTTTTT.

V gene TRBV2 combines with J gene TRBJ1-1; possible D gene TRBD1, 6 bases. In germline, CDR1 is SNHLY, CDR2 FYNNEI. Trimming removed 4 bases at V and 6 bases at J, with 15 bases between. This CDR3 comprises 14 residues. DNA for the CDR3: TGTGCCAGCAGTGGGCTACGGGGGCTGGCTGAAGCTTTCTTT. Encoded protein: CASSGLRGLAEAFF.

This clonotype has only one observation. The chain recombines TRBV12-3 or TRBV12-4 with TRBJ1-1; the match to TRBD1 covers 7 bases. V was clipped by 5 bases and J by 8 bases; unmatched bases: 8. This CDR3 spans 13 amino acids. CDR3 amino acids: CASSANRGAEAFF. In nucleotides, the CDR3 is TGTGCCAGCAGTGCAAACAGGGGAGCCGAAGCTTTCTTT.

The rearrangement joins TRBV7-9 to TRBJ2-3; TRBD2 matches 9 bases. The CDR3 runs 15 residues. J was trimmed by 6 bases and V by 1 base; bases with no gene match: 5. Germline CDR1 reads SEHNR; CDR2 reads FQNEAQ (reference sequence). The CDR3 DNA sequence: TGTGCCAGCAGCTTAGAAGCGGGAGGAGCCGATACGCAGTATTTT. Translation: CASSLEAGGADTQYF.

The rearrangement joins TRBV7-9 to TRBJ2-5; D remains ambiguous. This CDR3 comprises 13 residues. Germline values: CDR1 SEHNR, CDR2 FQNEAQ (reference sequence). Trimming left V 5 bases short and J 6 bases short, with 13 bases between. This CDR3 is CASSLLAEKTQYF. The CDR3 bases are TGTGCCAGCAGCCTGTTGGCGGAAAAGACCCAGTACTTC.

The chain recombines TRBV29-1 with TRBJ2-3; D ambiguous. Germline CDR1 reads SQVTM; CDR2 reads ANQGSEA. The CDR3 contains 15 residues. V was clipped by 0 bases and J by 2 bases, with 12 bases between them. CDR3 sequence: CSVEDPGRITDTQYF. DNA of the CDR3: TGCAGCGTTGAAGATCCAGGCAGAATCACAGATACGCAGTATTTT.

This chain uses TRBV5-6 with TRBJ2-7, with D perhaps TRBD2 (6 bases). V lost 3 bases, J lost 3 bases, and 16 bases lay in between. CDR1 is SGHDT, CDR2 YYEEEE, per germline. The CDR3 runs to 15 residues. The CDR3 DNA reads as TGTGCCAGCAGCTCAGCCAGGGCGGGGCGCTACGAGCAGTACTTC. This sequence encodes CASSSARAGRYEQYF.

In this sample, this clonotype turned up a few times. CDR3 sequence (DNA): TGTGCCAGCAGTTTACACCACTCGCTGGTCTCTGGGGCCAACGTCCTGACTTTC. Residues: CASSLHHSLVSGANVLTF. This chain joins TRBV12-3 or TRBV12-4 and TRBJ2-6; the D is unclear. V lost 2 bases, J lost 0 bases, and 14 bases lay in between. The CDR3 spans 18 residues.